The 20 T cell receptor beta chains given below trace back to one sample, sequenced in a study of T cell changes during pregnancy in multiple sclerosis. Clones were read by immunoSEQ multiplex PCR, and TCRdb kept only the in-frame ones, dropping some. The data contain over 35,000 clones, roughly 87% of them singletons. Sequencing used CD4+ T cells from peripheral blood mononuclear cells, obtained in the first trimester of pregnancy. The receptors come from a female donor with multiple sclerosis, enrolled in a pregnancy study.

The count of this clone is one. The V call is TRBV7-8, the J call TRBJ2-7; D might be TRBD1 (6 bases). CDR1 SGHVS and CDR2 FQNEAQ come from the germline V gene. This CDR3 spans 13 amino acids. Deletions cut 3 bases from V and 2 bases from J, with 8 bases between. The CDR3 DNA sequence: TGTGCCAGCAGCTTGGGACACACCTACGAGCAGTACTTC. This codes for CASSLGHTYEQYF.

The chain couples TRBV30 to TRBJ2-1; 9 nucleotides line up with TRBD1. The V gene's germline CDR1 is GTSNPN and CDR2 SVGIG (reference sequence). The CDR3 is 13 residues long. CDR3: CACTGGAYNEQFF. CDR3 nucleotides: TGTGCTTGCACAGGGGGCGCCTACAATGAGCAGTTCTTC.

The sample holds one count of this clone. This chain connects TRBV19 to TRBJ2-5; 14 nucleotides align to TRBD2. This CDR3 has 16 residues. V lost 4 bases and J lost 5; bases outside the gene matches: 6. The germline CDR1 and CDR2 sequences are LNHDA and SQIVND (reference sequence). CDR3 loop: CASSSPGLAGVETQYF. CDR3 nucleotides: TGTGCCAGTAGTAGCCCGGGACTAGCGGGGGTCGAGACCCAGTACTTC.

CDR3 in amino acids: CASSIGRGPSGRGDIQYF. The CDR3 nucleotides are TGTGCCAGTAGTATCGGCAGAGGGCCATCAGGCCGGGGGGACATTCAGTACTTC. The chain employs TRBV19 and TRBJ2-4, with TRBD2 identical over 7 bases. The CDR3 runs 18 residues. The V segment lost 3 bases and the J segment 8 bases; nucleotides outside the gene matches: 19. Germline V lookup: CDR1 LNHDA, CDR2 SQIVND (reference sequence).

The chain couples TRBV29-1 to TRBJ2-7, with TRBD2 matching 7 bases. Germline loops: CDR1 SQVTM, CDR2 ANQGSEA. The CDR3 runs to 12 residues. Trimming at V came to 3 bases and at J to 7 bases, leaving 6 bases not matched to a gene. The CDR3 coding sequence is TGCAGCGTTGAGAGCGGGATGGGGGAGCAGTACTTC. Residues: CSVESGMGEQYF.

The CDR3 here is CASSPRRDRANYGYTF. The CDR3 DNA follows: TGTGCCAGCAGCCCCCGACGGGACAGGGCTAACTATGGCTACACCTTC. The genes are TRBV4-2 and TRBJ1-2; 9 bases are a match to TRBD1. The germline gives CDR1 LGHNA, CDR2 YNFKEQ. Unmatched junction bases numbered 6, after V lost 4 bases and J lost 0 bases. CDR3 length equals 16 residues.

The chain's CDR3 is CASSLDPGGPYEQYF. The CDR3 DNA sequence: TGTGCCAGCAGCTTAGACCCGGGAGGGCCCTACGAGCAGTACTTC. This chain links TRBV11-2 with TRBJ2-7, with 8 bases fitting TRBD2. CDR1 SGHAT and CDR2 FQNNGV come from the germline V gene. CDR3 length equals 15 residues. J gave up 2 bases and V 0 bases, and 3 bases lay outside the gene matches.

This clone was observed once. The rearrangement links TRBV4-2 to TRBJ2-1; TRBD2 matches 15 bases. Per the germline V gene, CDR1 is LGHNA and CDR2 is YNFKEQ. With 0 bases clipped from V and 7 bases from J, the junction kept 1 base outside the gene matches. The CDR3 runs 16 residues. CDR3 in DNA: TGTGCCAGCAGCCAAGATGGACTAGCGGGGGGGAATGAGCAGTTCTTC. Residues: CASSQDGLAGGNEQFF.

This clone occurred a few times. The chain uses TRBV6-6 and TRBJ1-6; D may be TRBD1 (6 bases). This CDR3 contains 14 residues. Germline CDR1 MNHNY, CDR2 SVGAGI (reference sequence). Between the trimmed V and J ends, which lost 10 bases and 7 bases, there was a span of 17 bases. This chain's CDR3 is CATNGGRENSPLHF. The CDR3 DNA sequence: TGTGCCACCAATGGGGGCAGGGAGAATTCACCCCTCCACTTT.

Only a few counts were recorded for this clone. The rearrangement links TRBV9 to TRBJ2-6; D is perhaps TRBD1 (6 bases). CDR3 length: 16 amino acids. CDR1 is SGDLS, CDR2 YYNGEE, per germline. V dropped 3 bases and J dropped 4 bases, with 14 bases sitting between them. The CDR3 DNA reads TGTGCCAGCAGCGGAGATCCCGACAGGGGGGCCAACGTCCTGACTTTC. It specifies CASSGDPDRGANVLTF.

This sequence joins TRBV28 and TRBJ1-2; 8 bases fit TRBD1. V trimming: 4 bases; J trimming: 3 bases; junction bases outside the gene matches: 7. CDR1 and CDR2 (germline): MDHEN, SYDVKM. This CDR3 comprises 15 residues. The CDR3 DNA reads TGTGCCAGCAGTTCAGGAGCAGGGGGCGACTATGGCTACACCTTC. This gives the protein CASSSGAGGDYGYTF.

The rearrangement uses TRBV4-3 and TRBJ1-6; D uncertain. V was cut by 3 bases and J by 7 bases, with 10 bases left in between. Per germline, CDR1 LGHNA and CDR2 YSLEER. This CDR3 contains 14 residues. Here the CDR3 reads CASSQASLNSPLHF. CDR3 nucleotide sequence: TGCGCCAGCAGCCAGGCCTCTCTGAATTCACCCCTCCACTTT.

V is TRBV30 and J is TRBJ1-6; a possible D gene is TRBD1 (5 bases). With 3 bases removed from V and 9 bases from J, the gap between germline ends came to 15 bases. In germline, CDR1 is GTSNPN, CDR2 SVGIG (reference sequence). CDR3 size: 14 residues. The CDR3 bases are TGTGCCTGGAGGAGTGGGGGGGAGAGTTCACCCCTCCACTTT. Its protein is CAWRSGGESSPLHF.

CDR3 sequence reads: CASSPGGAYEQYF. CDR3 nucleotide sequence: TGTGCCAGCAGCCCCGGGGGGGCCTACGAGCAGTACTTC. This chain uses TRBV7-9 with TRBJ2-7; TRBD2 matches 8 bases. Germline V gives CDR1 SEHNR, CDR2 FQNEAQ (reference sequence). The junction had 2 bases not matched to a gene; V was cut back by 5 bases and J by 2 bases. CDR3 length: 13 amino acids.

The CDR3 nucleotides are TGTGCCAGCAGTCCCTCATACCGGGTGGAAGAGACCCAGTACTTC. Protein product: CASSPSYRVEETQYF. The gene calls are TRBV27 and TRBJ2-5; D gene ambiguous. Per germline, CDR1 MNHEY and CDR2 SMNVEV (reference sequence). Trimming left V 5 bases short and J 3 bases short, with 16 bases between. The length of the CDR3 is 15 residues.

The chain joins TRBV2 to TRBJ2-5; 10 bases match TRBD2. Germline V gene sequence: CDR1 SNHLY, CDR2 FYNNEI. CDR3 length equals 15 residues. Losses at the gene ends were 7 bases for V and 7 bases for J; bases not matched to a gene: 12. CDR3 nucleotide sequence: TGTGCCAGCAAAGGGGCTAGCGGGGGCCGGGGGACCCAGTACTTC. Its translation is CASKGASGGRGTQYF.

The rearrangement uses TRBV19 and TRBJ1-3; 7 nucleotides agree with TRBD1. Germline V lookup: CDR1 LNHDA, CDR2 SQIVND (reference sequence). V gave up 5 bases and J gave up 5 bases; unmatched junction bases: 24. The CDR3 has 20 residues. CDR3 loop: CASSAFLRQGEGALRNTIYF. CDR3 nucleotides: TGTGCCAGTAGTGCCTTCCTTCGACAGGGAGAAGGGGCCTTAAGAAACACCATATATTTT.

The sample holds a few counts of this clone. This chain uses TRBV25-1 with TRBJ2-5; 7 positions agree with TRBD1. J was trimmed by 0 bases and V by 3 bases; bases with no gene match: 4. The CDR3 covers 15 residues. In germline, CDR1 is MGHDK, CDR2 SYGVNS. CDR3 sequence: CASSDPQGNQETQYF. CDR3 nucleotide sequence: TGTGCCAGCAGTGACCCACAGGGGAACCAAGAGACCCAGTACTTC.

The chain employs TRBV4-2 and TRBJ1-5; possibly TRBD1 for D (5 bases). The ends were cut back, 0 bases at V and 5 bases at J, with 11 bases in the middle. Germline CDR1 reads LGHNA; CDR2 reads YNFKEQ. The CDR3 loop spans 15 amino acids. The DNA for the CDR3 is TGTGCCAGCAGCCAAGATCCTAAAGGGGATCAGCCCCAGCATTTT. This encodes CASSQDPKGDQPQHF.

This rearrangement joins TRBV4-2 to TRBJ1-2; 10 nucleotides align to TRBD1. This CDR3 is 13 amino acids long. V shed 5 bases and J 5 bases; nucleotides not matched to a gene: 2. Germline lookup yields CDR1 LGHNA and CDR2 YNFKEQ. The DNA of the CDR3 is TGTGCCAGCAGCGGGGACAGGGGTTATGGCTACACCTTC. Amino acids: CASSGDRGYGYTF.